The T cell receptor beta chain under discussion was sequenced for a study of blood T cell repertoires in COVID-19 (dated by TCRdb to 2018 to 2021). Some background on the complete study: Samples from collaborators originated in the United States, Italy and Spain and spanned both the acute and convalescent phases of COVID-19. The prospective study material was composed of cDNA or gDNA derived from T cells, B-cell-depleted T cells, or PBMCs. The dataset comprised deeply sampled blood TCRbeta repertoires from subjects exposed to, actively infected with, or recovered from COVID-19. The repertoires were made available in a free public database intended to serve as a resource for research on the immune response to SARS-CoV-2. The samples were drawn from the first 160 participants of the ongoing ImmuneRACE study and from roughly 1,300 subjects provided by 6 global collaborators. The sample metadata nearly always contained a de-identified subject ID, COVID-19 status, age in years and sex. HLA class I and class II types, where available, came from metadata supplied by the sample provider rather than from assay-based typing. Overall study results and their limits: The quantity of clinical and demographic metadata differed by source and by participant and was supplied without curation.

Based on the germline V gene (reference sequence), the CDR1 and CDR2 sequences are GTSNPN and SVGIG. Counted from cysteine to phenylalanine, this CDR3 has 16 amino acids. Only CDR3 DNA remains: 48 bases, in frame from the first base. From V the trimming removes 8 bases and from J it removes 7 bases, while the gene matches leave 15 bases of the junction unaccounted for. At one collaborating source in Seattle, patients were enrolled during active infection and were followed longitudinally through the course of disease. Whole blood was collected in K2EDTA tubes by collaborating institutions according to the institutions' own protocols. For TCRbeta analysis, collaborators shipped samples as frozen whole blood, isolated PBMCs, or DNA extracted from either of those sample types. The immunoSEQ Assay, a bias-controlled multiplex PCR, was used to amplify TCRbeta CDR3 regions from genomic DNA. The paper's processing steps were these. Within the assay, amplification of reference gene primers was used to estimate how many nucleated cells each sample contained. To quantify the absolute abundance of each unique TCRbeta CDR3 rearrangement, sequence reads were collapsed and filtered. For each sample, productive Simpson clonality was calculated as the square root of Simpson's diversity index across productive rearrangements. TCRdb limited this immuneACCESS table to in-frame rearrangements with V and J called. A share of clones is missing; checked studies link under half to unresolved V genes, and the rest is unexplained. The V and J calls and clone size are taken from that table; D and trimming were inferred from the DNA. The sample records 60,000 to 80,000 clones, roughly nine tenths of which are singletons. The ten biggest clones cover 18% of the sample.

Comment on this clone: The target of this receptor is not known. The input lacks base qualities; no much larger clone sits a single base away.

The sequenced sample was peripheral blood. Recombination joined TRBV30 with TRBJ1-6, and TRBD1 matches 9 of the central bases. The TCR was taken from an older woman with COVID-19, enrolled during active disease. CDR3 protein: CALHPALGQGNSPLHF. The sequenced DNA is TGTGCCCTTCACCCGGCCCTGGGACAGGGAAATTCACCCCTCCACTTT.